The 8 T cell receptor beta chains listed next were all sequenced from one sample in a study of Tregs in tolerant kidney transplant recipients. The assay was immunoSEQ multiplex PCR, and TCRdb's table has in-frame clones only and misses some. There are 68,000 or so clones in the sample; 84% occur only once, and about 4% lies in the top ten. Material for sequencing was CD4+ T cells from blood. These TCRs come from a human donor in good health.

This CDR3 reads CASSFNFGNTQYF. The CDR3 DNA reads TGTGCCAGCAGCTTCAACTTTGGAAATACGCAGTATTTT. V is TRBV7-9 and J is TRBJ2-3; D unclear. V lost 3 bases, J lost 7 bases, and 11 bases lay in between. This CDR3 has 13 residues. Germline CDR1 and CDR2: SEHNR and FQNEAQ (reference sequence). The full variable domain, rest sourced from reference TRBV7-9 and TRBJ2-3, is DTGVSQNPRHKITKRGQNVTFRCDPISEHNRLYWYRQTLGQGPEFLTYFQNEAQLEKSRLLSDRFSAERPKGSFSTLEIQRTEQGDSAMYLCASSFNFGNTQYFGPGTRLTVL.

The CDR3 region is CASSPRETQPQHF. The CDR3 nucleotides are TGTGCCAGCAGCCCTCGGGAGACGCAGCCCCAGCATTTT. The chain is built from TRBV16 and TRBJ1-5; no definite D call. Trimming took off 4 bases at V and 7 bases at J, with 11 bases between the two ends. Germline V lookup: CDR1 KGHSY, CDR2 FQNENV. CDR3 length equals 13 residues. The full variable domain, completed using reference TRBV16 and TRBJ1-5, is GEEVAQTPKHLVRGEGQKAKLYCAPIKGHSYVFWYQQVLKNEFKFLISFQNENVFDETGMPKERFSAKCLPNSPCSLEIQATKLEDSAVYFCASSPRETQPQHFGDGTRLSIL.

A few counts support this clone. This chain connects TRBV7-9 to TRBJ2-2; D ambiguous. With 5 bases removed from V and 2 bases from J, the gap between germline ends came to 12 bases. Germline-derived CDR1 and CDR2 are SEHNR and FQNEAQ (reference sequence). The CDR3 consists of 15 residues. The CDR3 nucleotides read TGTGCCAGCAGCGCTTACCGGCAAAACACCGGGGAGCTGTTTTTT. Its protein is CASSAYRQNTGELFF.

CDR3 bases: TGTGCAAGTCGCCCAAGACTAGCGGGAGGGTGTGATGAGCAGTTCTTC. Translation: CASRPRLAGGCDEQFF. The V gene is TRBV12-2, the J gene TRBJ2-1; the table gives TRBD2 as D, unverified against the DNA. TRBV12-2 is assigned pseudogene status. This CDR3 spans 16 amino acids.

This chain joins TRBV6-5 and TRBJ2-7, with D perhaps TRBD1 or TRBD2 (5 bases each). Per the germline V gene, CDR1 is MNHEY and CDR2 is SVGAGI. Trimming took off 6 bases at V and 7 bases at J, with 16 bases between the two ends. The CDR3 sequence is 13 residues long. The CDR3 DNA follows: TGTGCCAGCAGCTCCCCCTCGGGGCGTGAGCAGTACTTC. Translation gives CASSSPSGREQYF.

CDR3 sequence: CASSPQAGENYGYTF. The CDR3 DNA reads as TGTGCCAGCTCACCACAGGCAGGAGAGAACTATGGCTACACCTTC. The chain uses TRBV18 and TRBJ1-2; no firm D call. The V gene lost 1 base and the J gene lost 2 bases, with 11 bases spanning the gap. Germline values: CDR1 KGHSH, CDR2 LQKENI. This CDR3 spans 15 amino acids.

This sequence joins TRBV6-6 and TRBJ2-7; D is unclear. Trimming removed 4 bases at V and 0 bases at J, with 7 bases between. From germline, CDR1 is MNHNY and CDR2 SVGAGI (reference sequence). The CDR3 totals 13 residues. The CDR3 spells CASSSPSSYEQYF. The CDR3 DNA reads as TGTGCCAGCAGTTCTCCAAGCTCCTACGAGCAGTACTTC.

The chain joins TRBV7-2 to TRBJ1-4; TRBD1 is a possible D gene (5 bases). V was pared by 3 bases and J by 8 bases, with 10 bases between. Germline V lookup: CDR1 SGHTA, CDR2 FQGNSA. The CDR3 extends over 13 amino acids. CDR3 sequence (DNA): TGTGCCAGCAGCTTCAGGGCTAGGGAAAAACTGTTTTTT. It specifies CASSFRAREKLFF.